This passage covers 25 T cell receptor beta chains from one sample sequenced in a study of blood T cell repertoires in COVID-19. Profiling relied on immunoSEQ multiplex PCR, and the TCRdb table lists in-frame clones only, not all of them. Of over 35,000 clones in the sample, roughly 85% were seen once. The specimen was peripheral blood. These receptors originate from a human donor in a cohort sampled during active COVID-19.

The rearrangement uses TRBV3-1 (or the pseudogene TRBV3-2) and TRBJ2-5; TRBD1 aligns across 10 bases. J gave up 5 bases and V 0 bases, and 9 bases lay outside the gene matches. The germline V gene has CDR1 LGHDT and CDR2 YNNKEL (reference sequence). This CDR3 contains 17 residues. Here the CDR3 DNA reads TGTGCCAGCAGCCAAGACCCCCCGGGACAGGGGAGGGAGACCCAGTACTTC. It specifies CASSQDPPGQGRETQYF.

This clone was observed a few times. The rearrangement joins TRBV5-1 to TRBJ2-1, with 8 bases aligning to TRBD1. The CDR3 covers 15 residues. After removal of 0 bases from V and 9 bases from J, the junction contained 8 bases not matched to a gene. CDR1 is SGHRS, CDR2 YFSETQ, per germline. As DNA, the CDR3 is TGCGCCAGCAGCTTGGGGACGTCAGGGGGCACTGAGCAGTTCTTC. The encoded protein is CASSLGTSGGTEQFF.

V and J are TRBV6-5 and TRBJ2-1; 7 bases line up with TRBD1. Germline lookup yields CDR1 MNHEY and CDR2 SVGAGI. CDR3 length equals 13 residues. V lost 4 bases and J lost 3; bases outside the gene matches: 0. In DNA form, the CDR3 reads TGTGCCAGCAGTTGGGACAGCTACAATGAGCAGTTCTTC. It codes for CASSWDSYNEQFF.

The CDR3 DNA reads TGTGCCAGCACCCGGACAGGGGCCTTCTCTGGAAACACCATATATTTT. This gives the protein CASTRTGAFSGNTIYF. The chain is built from TRBV9 and TRBJ1-3, with 9 bases fitting TRBD1. Germline CDR1 reads SGDLS; CDR2 reads YYNGEE. Trimming cost V 6 bases and J 0 bases; bases outside gene matches: 7. The length of the CDR3 is 16 residues. Using reference TRBV9 and TRBJ1-3 for the parts outside the CDR3, the full variable domain is DSGVTQTPKHLITATGQRVTLRCSPRSGDLSVYWYQQSLDQGLQFLIQYYNGEERAKGNILERFSAQQFPDLHSELNLSSLELGDSALYFCASTRTGAFSGNTIYFGEGSWLTVV.

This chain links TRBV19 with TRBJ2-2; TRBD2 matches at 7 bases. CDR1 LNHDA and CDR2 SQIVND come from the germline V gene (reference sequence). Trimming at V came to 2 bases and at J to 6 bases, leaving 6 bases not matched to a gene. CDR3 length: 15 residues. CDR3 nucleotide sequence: TGTGCCAGTAGTATATACCAGGGAGGGGCCGGGGAGCTGTTTTTT. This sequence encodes CASSIYQGGAGELFF.

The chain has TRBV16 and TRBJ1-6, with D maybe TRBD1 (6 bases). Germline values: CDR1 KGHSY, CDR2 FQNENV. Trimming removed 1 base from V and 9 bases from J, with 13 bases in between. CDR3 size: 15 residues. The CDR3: CASSQYQGLGSPLHF. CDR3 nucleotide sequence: TGTGCCAGCAGCCAATATCAGGGGCTCGGTTCACCCCTCCACTTT.

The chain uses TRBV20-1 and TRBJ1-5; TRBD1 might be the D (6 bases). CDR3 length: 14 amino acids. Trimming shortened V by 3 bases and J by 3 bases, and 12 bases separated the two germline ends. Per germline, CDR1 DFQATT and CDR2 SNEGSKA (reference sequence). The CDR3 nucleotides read TGCAGTGCTAGTGTGGGGGCTCCCAATCAGCCCCAGCATTTT. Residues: CSASVGAPNQPQHF.

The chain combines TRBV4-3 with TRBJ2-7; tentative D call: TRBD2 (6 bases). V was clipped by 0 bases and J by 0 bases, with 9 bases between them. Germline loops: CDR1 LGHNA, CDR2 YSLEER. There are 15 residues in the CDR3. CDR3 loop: CASSQEADYSYEQYF. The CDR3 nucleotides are TGCGCCAGCAGCCAAGAGGCGGACTACTCCTACGAGCAGTACTTC.

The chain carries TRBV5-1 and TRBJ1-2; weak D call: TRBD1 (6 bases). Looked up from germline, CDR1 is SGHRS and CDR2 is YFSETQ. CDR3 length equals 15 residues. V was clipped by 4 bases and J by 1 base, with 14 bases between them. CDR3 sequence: CASSEGHVLNYGYTF. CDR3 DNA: TGCGCCAGCAGCGAGGGACACGTCCTTAACTATGGCTACACCTTC.

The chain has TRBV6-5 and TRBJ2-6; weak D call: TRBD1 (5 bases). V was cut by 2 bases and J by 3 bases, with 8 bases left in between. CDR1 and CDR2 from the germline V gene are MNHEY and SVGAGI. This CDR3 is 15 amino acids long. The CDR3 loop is CASSYGAIGANVLTF. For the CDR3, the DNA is TGTGCCAGCAGTTACGGGGCTATTGGGGCCAACGTCCTGACTTTC.

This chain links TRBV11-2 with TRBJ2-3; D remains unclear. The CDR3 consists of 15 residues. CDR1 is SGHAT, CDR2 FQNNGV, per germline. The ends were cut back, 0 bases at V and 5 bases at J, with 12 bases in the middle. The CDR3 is CASSLDQVAIDTQYF. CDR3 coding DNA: TGTGCCAGCAGCTTAGATCAGGTCGCTATAGATACGCAGTATTTT.

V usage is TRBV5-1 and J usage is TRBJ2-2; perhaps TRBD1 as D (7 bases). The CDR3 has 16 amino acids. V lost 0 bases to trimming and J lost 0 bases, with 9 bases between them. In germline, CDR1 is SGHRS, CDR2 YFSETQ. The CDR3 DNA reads TGCGCCAGCAGCTTGGGCGGGACAGCGAACACCGGGGAGCTGTTTTTT. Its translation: CASSLGGTANTGELFF.

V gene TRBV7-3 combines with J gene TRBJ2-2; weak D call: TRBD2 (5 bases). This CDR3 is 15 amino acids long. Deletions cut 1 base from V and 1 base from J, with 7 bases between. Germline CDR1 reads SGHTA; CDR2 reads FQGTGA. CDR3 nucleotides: TGTGCCAGCAGCTTAAGCGCGGGGAACACCGGGGAGCTGTTTTTT. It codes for CASSLSAGNTGELFF. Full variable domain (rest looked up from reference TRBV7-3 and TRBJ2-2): GAGVSQTPSNKVTEKGKYVELRCDPISGHTALYWYRQSLGQGPEFLIYFQGTGAADDSGLPNDRFFAVRPEGSVSTLKIQRTERGDSAVYLCASSLSAGNTGELFFGEGSRLTVL.

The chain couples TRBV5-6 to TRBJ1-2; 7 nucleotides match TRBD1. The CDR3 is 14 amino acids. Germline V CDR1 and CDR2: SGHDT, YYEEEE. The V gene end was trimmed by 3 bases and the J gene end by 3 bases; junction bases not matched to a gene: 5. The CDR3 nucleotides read TGTGCCAGCAGCTGGGGGACAGAGGACTATGGCTACACCTTC. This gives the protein CASSWGTEDYGYTF.

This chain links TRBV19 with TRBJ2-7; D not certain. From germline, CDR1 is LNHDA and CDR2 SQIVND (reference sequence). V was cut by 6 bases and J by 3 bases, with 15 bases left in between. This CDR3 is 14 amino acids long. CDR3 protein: CASRPGPYHYEQYF. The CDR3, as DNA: TGTGCCAGTAGACCGGGTCCTTACCACTACGAGCAGTACTTC.

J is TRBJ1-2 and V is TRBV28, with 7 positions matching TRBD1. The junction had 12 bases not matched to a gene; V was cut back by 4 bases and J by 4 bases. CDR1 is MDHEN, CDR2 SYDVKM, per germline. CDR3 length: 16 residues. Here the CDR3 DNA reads TGTGCCAGCAGTTCCCCCGGACAGGTTTATTCCTATGGCTACACCTTC. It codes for CASSSPGQVYSYGYTF.

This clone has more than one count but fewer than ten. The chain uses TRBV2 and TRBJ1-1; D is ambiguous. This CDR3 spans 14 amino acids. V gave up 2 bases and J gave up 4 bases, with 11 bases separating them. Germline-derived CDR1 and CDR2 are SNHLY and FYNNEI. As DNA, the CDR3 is TGTGCCAGCAGTGAACCGGGATCGGGCACTGAAGCTTTCTTT. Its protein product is CASSEPGSGTEAFF.

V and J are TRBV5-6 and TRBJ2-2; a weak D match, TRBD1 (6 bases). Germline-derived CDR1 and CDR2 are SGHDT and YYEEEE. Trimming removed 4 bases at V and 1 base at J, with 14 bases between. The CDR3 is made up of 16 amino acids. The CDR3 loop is CASSLGGWVNTGELFF. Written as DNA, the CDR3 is TGTGCCAGCAGCCTAGGGGGTTGGGTGAACACCGGGGAGCTGTTTTTT.

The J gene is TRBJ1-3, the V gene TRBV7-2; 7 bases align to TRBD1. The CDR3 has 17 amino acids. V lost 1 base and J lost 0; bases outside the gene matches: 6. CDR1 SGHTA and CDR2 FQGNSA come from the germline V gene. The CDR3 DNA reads TGTGCCAGCAGCTTAGGACAGGGACCTTACTCTGGAAACACCATATATTTT. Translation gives CASSLGQGPYSGNTIYF.

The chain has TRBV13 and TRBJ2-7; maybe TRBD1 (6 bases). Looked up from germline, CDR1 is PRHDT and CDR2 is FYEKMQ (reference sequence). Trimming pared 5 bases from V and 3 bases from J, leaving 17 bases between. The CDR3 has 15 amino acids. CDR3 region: CASSQNRDTNYEQYF. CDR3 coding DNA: TGTGCCAGCAGCCAGAACCGGGACACGAACTACGAGCAGTACTTC. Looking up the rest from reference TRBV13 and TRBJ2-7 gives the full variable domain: AAGVIQSPRHLIKEKRETATLKCYPIPRHDTVYWYQQGPGQDPQFLISFYEKMQSDKGSIPDRFSAQQFSDYHSELNMSSLELGDSALYFCASSQNRDTNYEQYFGPGTRLTVT.

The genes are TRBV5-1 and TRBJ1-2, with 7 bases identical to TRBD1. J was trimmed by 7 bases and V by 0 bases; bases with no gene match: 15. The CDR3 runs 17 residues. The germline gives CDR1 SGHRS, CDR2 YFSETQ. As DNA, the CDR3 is TGCGCCAGCAGCTTGGTAGGGACAGCTTTAGTCCCGGGTGGCTACACCTTC. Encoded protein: CASSLVGTALVPGGYTF.

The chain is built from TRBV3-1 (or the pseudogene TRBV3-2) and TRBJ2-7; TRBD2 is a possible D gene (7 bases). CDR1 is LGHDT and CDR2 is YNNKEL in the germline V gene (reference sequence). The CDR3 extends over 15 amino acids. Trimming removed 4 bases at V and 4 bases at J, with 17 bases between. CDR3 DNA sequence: TGTGCCAGCAGCCCGGGGGGCCCCGCAAAGTACGAGCAGTACTTC. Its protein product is CASSPGGPAKYEQYF.

CDR3 in amino acids: CASSSPRTGVMYEQYF. The CDR3 nucleotides read TGTGCCAGCAGTTCACCCCGGACAGGGGTTATGTACGAGCAGTACTTC. V and J are TRBV27 and TRBJ2-7, with TRBD1 matching 9 bases. This CDR3 region has 16 residues. Germline V gene data show CDR1 as MNHEY and CDR2 as SMNVEV (reference sequence). Trimming at V came to 4 bases and at J to 4 bases, leaving 11 bases not matched to a gene.

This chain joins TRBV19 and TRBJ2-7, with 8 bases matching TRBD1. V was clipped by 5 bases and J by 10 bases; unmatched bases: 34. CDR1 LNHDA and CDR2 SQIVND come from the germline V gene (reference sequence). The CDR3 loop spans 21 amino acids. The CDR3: CASSQQRLGVGDRTSLERQYF. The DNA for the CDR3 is TGTGCCAGTAGTCAACAAAGGTTGGGCGTCGGGGACAGGACCTCTCTGGAGAGACAGTACTTC. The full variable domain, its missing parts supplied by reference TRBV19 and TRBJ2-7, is DGGITQSPKYLFRKEGQNVTLSCEQNLNHDAMYWYRQDPGQGLRLIYYSQIVNDFQKGDIAEGYSVSREKKESFPLTVTSAQKNPTAFYLCASSQQRLGVGDRTSLERQYFGPGTRLTVT.

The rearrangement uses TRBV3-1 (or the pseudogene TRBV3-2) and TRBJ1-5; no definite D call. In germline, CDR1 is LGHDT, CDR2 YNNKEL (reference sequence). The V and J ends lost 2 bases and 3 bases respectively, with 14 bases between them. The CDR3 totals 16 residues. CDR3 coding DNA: TGTGCCAGCAGCCAAATAGCCGCCGTGCCCAATCAGCCCCAGCATTTT. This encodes CASSQIAAVPNQPQHF.